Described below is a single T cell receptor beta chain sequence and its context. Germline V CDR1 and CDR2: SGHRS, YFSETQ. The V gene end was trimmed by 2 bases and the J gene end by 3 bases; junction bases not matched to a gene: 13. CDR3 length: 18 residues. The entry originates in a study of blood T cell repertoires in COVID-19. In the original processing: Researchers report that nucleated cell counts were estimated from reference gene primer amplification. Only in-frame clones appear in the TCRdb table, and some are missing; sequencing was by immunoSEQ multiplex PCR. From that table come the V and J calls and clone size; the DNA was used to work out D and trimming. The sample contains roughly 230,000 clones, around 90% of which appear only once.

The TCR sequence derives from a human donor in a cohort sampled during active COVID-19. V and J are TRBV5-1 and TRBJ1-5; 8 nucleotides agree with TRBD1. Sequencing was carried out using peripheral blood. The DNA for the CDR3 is TGCGCCAGCAGCTTCTCTCCATCGCGGGACAGGTACAATCAGCCCCAGCATTTT. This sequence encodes CASSFSPSRDRYNQPQHF.